Listed below are T cell receptor beta chains from one sample, sequenced in a study of vaccination and CD4 T cells after COVID-19. From the PCR reads, TCRdb called clonotypes with MiXCR, one entry per CDR3 protein. Of about 16,000 distinct CDR3 sequences listed, approximately 50% are singletons. For these receptors, no antigen is known. The material was CD4+ T cells from blood, cultured in vitro, obtained before SARS-CoV-2 vaccination. The receptor set was obtained from a human donor who had recovered from COVID-19. Each CDR3 is given with its conserved first and last residue. D genes are given only for firm matches. Where a row states a size, it is once, few, many or the class of an expanded clone; other rows omit it.

d_call: -; j_call: TRBJ1-1; v_call: TRBV24-1; clone_size: -; cdr3_aa: CATSGEGPEAFF; cdr3_nt: TGTGCCACCAGTGGGGAGGGGCCTGAAGCTTTCTTT
d_call: -; j_call: TRBJ2-2; v_call: TRBV20-1; clone_size: few; cdr3_aa: CSAIGGGLTGELFF; cdr3_nt: TGCAGTGCCATAGGGGGAGGGTTAACCGGGGAGCTGTTTTTT
d_call: -; j_call: TRBJ2-6; v_call: TRBV6-1; clone_size: -; cdr3_aa: CASSDPPSGANVLTF; cdr3_nt: TGTGCCAGCAGTGATCCGCCCTCTGGGGCCAACGTCCTGACTTTC
d_call: -; j_call: TRBJ2-3; v_call: TRBV20-1; clone_size: -; cdr3_aa: CSAPASTDTQYF; cdr3_nt: TGCAGTGCCCCCGCCAGCACAGATACGCAGTATTTT
d_call: -; j_call: TRBJ2-5; v_call: TRBV12-3/TRBV12-4; clone_size: -; cdr3_aa: CASSLELAQETQYF; cdr3_nt: TGTGCCAGCAGTTTAGAGTTGGCACAAGAGACCCAGTACTTC
d_call: -; j_call: TRBJ2-1; v_call: TRBV20-1; clone_size: -; cdr3_aa: CSASSRDQTYEQFF; cdr3_nt: TGCAGTGCTAGTTCCCGGGACCAGACCTATGAGCAGTTCTTC
d_call: -; j_call: TRBJ1-5; v_call: TRBV30; clone_size: few; cdr3_aa: CAWSEGSLFGPQHF; cdr3_nt: TGTGCCTGGAGCGAGGGGAGCCTCTTCGGGCCCCAGCATTTT
d_call: TRBD1; j_call: TRBJ2-3; v_call: TRBV5-5; clone_size: -; cdr3_aa: CASSRTGGAPDTQYF; cdr3_nt: TGTGCCAGCAGCCGGACAGGGGGGGCCCCAGATACGCAGTATTTT
d_call: TRBD1; j_call: TRBJ1-5; v_call: TRBV28; clone_size: -; cdr3_aa: CASSGTGGYYSNQPQHF; cdr3_nt: TGTGCCAGCAGCGGGACAGGGGGCTATTATAGCAATCAGCCCCAGCATTTT
d_call: TRBD2; j_call: TRBJ2-3; v_call: TRBV20-1; clone_size: once; cdr3_aa: CSAKSRLAGSTDTQYF; cdr3_nt: TGCAGTGCTAAAAGCCGGCTAGCGGGTAGCACAGATACGCAGTATTTT
d_call: -; j_call: TRBJ2-6; v_call: TRBV27; clone_size: few; cdr3_aa: CASKSALEANVLTF; cdr3_nt: TGTGCCAGCAAGTCTGCTCTGGAGGCCAACGTCCTGACTTTC
d_call: TRBD1; j_call: TRBJ2-1; v_call: TRBV24-1; clone_size: -; cdr3_aa: CATSEGQGFRNEQFF; cdr3_nt: TGTGCCACCAGTGAAGGACAGGGTTTTCGGAATGAGCAGTTCTTC
d_call: -; j_call: TRBJ2-4; v_call: TRBV6-1; clone_size: -; cdr3_aa: CASSEQGAKNIQYF; cdr3_nt: TGTGCCAGCAGTGAACAGGGGGCCAAAAACATTCAGTACTTC
d_call: -; j_call: TRBJ2-5; v_call: TRBV21-1; clone_size: -; cdr3_aa: CASSKEGGKETQYF; cdr3_nt: TGTGCCAGCAGCAAAGAGGGCGGGAAAGAGACCCAGTACTTC
d_call: -; j_call: TRBJ2-4; v_call: TRBV11-1; clone_size: few; cdr3_aa: CASSAGVQDIDIQYF; cdr3_nt: TGTGCCAGCAGCGCAGGGGTACAGGACATCGACATTCAGTACTTC
d_call: -; j_call: TRBJ2-7; v_call: TRBV7-8; clone_size: -; cdr3_aa: CASSLGGQTYGEQYF; cdr3_nt: TGTGCCAGCAGCTTAGGTGGCCAGACTTACGGGGAGCAGTACTTC
d_call: -; j_call: TRBJ1-1; v_call: TRBV28; clone_size: large; cdr3_aa: CASRLDGNTEAFF; cdr3_nt: TGTGCCAGCAGATTAGACGGTAACACTGAAGCTTTCTTT
d_call: -; j_call: TRBJ2-2; v_call: TRBV12-3/TRBV12-4; clone_size: few; cdr3_aa: CASSYTGELFF; cdr3_nt: TGTGCCAGCAGTTACACCGGGGAGCTGTTTTTT
d_call: TRBD2; j_call: TRBJ2-1; v_call: TRBV20-1; clone_size: -; cdr3_aa: CSATGTRGNEQFF; cdr3_nt: TGCAGTGCTACCGGGACTAGAGGCAATGAGCAGTTCTTC
d_call: TRBD2; j_call: TRBJ2-5; v_call: TRBV20-1; clone_size: -; cdr3_aa: CSAIVGRGETQYF; cdr3_nt: TGCAGTGCTATCGTGGGGAGGGGAGAGACCCAGTACTTC
d_call: TRBD1; j_call: TRBJ1-5; v_call: TRBV19; clone_size: -; cdr3_aa: CASSIGDSSNQPQHF; cdr3_nt: TGTGCCAGTAGTATTGGGGACAGTAGCAATCAGCCCCAGCATTTT
d_call: TRBD2; j_call: TRBJ2-5; v_call: TRBV20-1; clone_size: -; cdr3_aa: CSAMRTSARSETQYF; cdr3_nt: TGCAGTGCTATGAGGACTAGCGCGAGATCAGAGACCCAGTACTTC
d_call: -; j_call: TRBJ2-3; v_call: TRBV24-1; clone_size: few; cdr3_aa: CATSDADPGSQDTQYF; cdr3_nt: TGTGCCACCAGTGATGCCGACCCTGGGAGCCAAGATACGCAGTATTTT
d_call: -; j_call: TRBJ1-2; v_call: TRBV28; clone_size: few; cdr3_aa: CASTIMPGRPGAYGYTF; cdr3_nt: TGTGCCAGCACCATAATGCCGGGTAGACCAGGGGCTTATGGCTACACCTTC
d_call: -; j_call: TRBJ2-7; v_call: TRBV20-1; clone_size: -; cdr3_aa: CSARVNTRYEQYF; cdr3_nt: TGCAGTGCTAGAGTGAACACCCGCTACGAGCAGTACTTC
d_call: -; j_call: TRBJ1-4; v_call: TRBV7-9; clone_size: hyperexpanded; cdr3_aa: CASRRTVGEKLFF; cdr3_nt: TGTGCCAGCAGAAGGACAGTGGGTGAAAAACTGTTTTTT
d_call: -; j_call: TRBJ1-5; v_call: TRBV2; clone_size: -; cdr3_aa: CASSEGRGSRNQPQHF; cdr3_nt: TGTGCCAGCAGTGAAGGACGGGGATCGCGCAATCAGCCCCAGCATTTT
d_call: -; j_call: TRBJ1-6; v_call: TRBV5-1; clone_size: few; cdr3_aa: CASSQERTISGSPLHF; cdr3_nt: TGCGCCAGCAGCCAGGAGAGGACAATTTCGGGTTCACCCCTCCACTTT
d_call: -; j_call: TRBJ1-1; v_call: TRBV7-9; clone_size: -; cdr3_aa: CASSPRLPGTEAFF; cdr3_nt: TGTGCCAGCAGCCCCCGGTTACCCGGGACTGAAGCTTTCTTT
d_call: -; j_call: TRBJ1-2; v_call: TRBV28; clone_size: medium-sized; cdr3_aa: CASSFGKANYGYTF; cdr3_nt: TGTGCCAGCAGTTTTGGAAAGGCTAACTATGGCTACACCTTC
d_call: TRBD1; j_call: TRBJ1-2; v_call: TRBV4-2; clone_size: -; cdr3_aa: CASTNSGQDVYGYTF; cdr3_nt: TGTGCCAGTACAAACTCGGGACAGGATGTATATGGCTACACCTTC
d_call: -; j_call: TRBJ1-3; v_call: TRBV4-3; clone_size: -; cdr3_aa: CASSQGVGSGNTIYF; cdr3_nt: TGCGCCAGCAGCCAAGGTGTTGGATCTGGAAACACCATATATTTT
d_call: -; j_call: TRBJ1-1; v_call: TRBV20-1; clone_size: -; cdr3_aa: CSARAAVHLNTEAFF; cdr3_nt: TGCAGTGCTAGAGCCGCCGTTCACCTGAACACTGAAGCTTTCTTT
d_call: TRBD1; j_call: TRBJ2-5; v_call: TRBV19; clone_size: -; cdr3_aa: CASSVGTGGETQYF; cdr3_nt: TGTGCCAGTAGCGTTGGGACAGGGGGAGAGACCCAGTACTTC
d_call: TRBD2; j_call: TRBJ2-1; v_call: TRBV20-1; clone_size: -; cdr3_aa: CSARDYQRERGNEQFF; cdr3_nt: TGCAGTGCTAGAGATTATCAGCGGGAGAGGGGCAATGAGCAGTTCTTC
d_call: TRBD1; j_call: TRBJ2-3; v_call: TRBV6-1; clone_size: -; cdr3_aa: CASSKSGTGSTDTQYF; cdr3_nt: TGTGCCAGCAGTAAGTCCGGGACAGGGAGCACAGATACGCAGTATTTT
d_call: TRBD1; j_call: TRBJ1-1; v_call: TRBV5-1; clone_size: -; cdr3_aa: CASSLGRDRGGGTEAFF; cdr3_nt: TGCGCCAGCAGCTTGGGCCGGGACAGGGGAGGGGGCACTGAAGCTTTCTTT
d_call: TRBD2; j_call: TRBJ2-1; v_call: TRBV20-1; clone_size: -; cdr3_aa: CSARDSGSVYAYNEQFF; cdr3_nt: TGCAGTGCTAGAGACAGCGGGAGTGTTTACGCCTACAATGAGCAGTTCTTC
d_call: TRBD2; j_call: TRBJ2-7; v_call: TRBV5-4; clone_size: -; cdr3_aa: CASSSSRTSGSYEQYF; cdr3_nt: TGTGCCAGCAGCTCCTCCCGGACTAGCGGGAGCTACGAGCAGTACTTC
d_call: -; j_call: TRBJ2-1; v_call: TRBV24-1; clone_size: -; cdr3_aa: CATSGATQSSYNEQFF; cdr3_nt: TGTGCCACCAGTGGGGCTACCCAGAGCTCCTACAATGAGCAGTTCTTC
d_call: -; j_call: TRBJ1-3; v_call: TRBV19; clone_size: once; cdr3_aa: CASSIVARNTIYF; cdr3_nt: TGTGCCAGTAGTATAGTTGCCCGAAACACCATATATTTT
d_call: -; j_call: TRBJ1-5; v_call: TRBV28; clone_size: -; cdr3_aa: CASSPTGVGYQPQHF; cdr3_nt: TGTGCCAGCAGTCCAACAGGAGTAGGGTATCAGCCCCAGCATTTT
d_call: TRBD1; j_call: TRBJ2-3; v_call: TRBV29-1; clone_size: -; cdr3_aa: CSVEDPNRGDEDTQYF; cdr3_nt: TGCAGCGTTGAAGATCCTAACAGGGGGGATGAAGATACGCAGTATTTT
d_call: -; j_call: TRBJ2-7; v_call: TRBV7-2; clone_size: few; cdr3_aa: CASSVQKTGWGYEQYF; cdr3_nt: TGTGCCAGCAGCGTTCAAAAGACAGGTTGGGGCTACGAGCAGTACTTC
d_call: -; j_call: TRBJ2-7; v_call: TRBV5-1; clone_size: -; cdr3_aa: CASSFGGPYEQYF; cdr3_nt: TGCGCCAGCAGCTTTGGGGGGCCGTACGAGCAGTACTTC
d_call: -; j_call: TRBJ2-3; v_call: TRBV7-2; clone_size: -; cdr3_aa: CASSPPRAGSTDTQYF; cdr3_nt: TGTGCCAGCAGCCCCCCCCGGGCGGGATCCACAGATACGCAGTATTTT
d_call: -; j_call: TRBJ2-1; v_call: TRBV7-6; clone_size: -; cdr3_aa: CASSSDSYNEQFF; cdr3_nt: TGTGCCAGCAGCTCCGACAGTTACAATGAGCAGTTCTTC
d_call: -; j_call: TRBJ1-5; v_call: TRBV19; clone_size: -; cdr3_aa: CASYERGKGQPQHF; cdr3_nt: TGTGCCAGCTACGAGCGGGGCAAGGGTCAGCCCCAGCATTTT
d_call: TRBD2; j_call: TRBJ2-3; v_call: TRBV20-1; clone_size: -; cdr3_aa: CSAIFSGGLRTDTQYF; cdr3_nt: TGCAGTGCAATATTCTCGGGGGGGCTCAGGACAGATACGCAGTATTTT
d_call: TRBD2; j_call: TRBJ2-3; v_call: TRBV27; clone_size: few; cdr3_aa: CASSLRLAGRVDTQYF; cdr3_nt: TGTGCCAGCAGTTTAAGACTAGCGGGACGGGTGGATACGCAGTATTTT
d_call: TRBD1; j_call: TRBJ1-6; v_call: TRBV30; clone_size: -; cdr3_aa: CAWKGGAGGQSPLHF; cdr3_nt: TGTGCCTGGAAGGGAGGAGCAGGGGGTCAGTCACCCCTCCACTTT
d_call: -; j_call: TRBJ1-2; v_call: TRBV27; clone_size: few; cdr3_aa: CASSQDRLVYGYTF; cdr3_nt: TGTGCCAGCAGCCAGGACAGACTTGTCTATGGCTACACCTTC
d_call: -; j_call: TRBJ2-1; v_call: TRBV19; clone_size: -; cdr3_aa: CASSIDLLNNEQFF; cdr3_nt: TGTGCCAGTAGTATAGATCTACTGAACAATGAGCAGTTCTTC
d_call: -; j_call: TRBJ2-1; v_call: TRBV2; clone_size: -; cdr3_aa: CASSEAWTAYNEQFF; cdr3_nt: TGTGCCAGCAGTGAAGCGTGGACCGCATACAATGAGCAGTTCTTC
d_call: -; j_call: TRBJ1-5; v_call: TRBV24-1; clone_size: few; cdr3_aa: CATSDTLDGRAQHF; cdr3_nt: TGTGCCACCAGTGACACCCTGGACGGGAGGGCCCAGCATTTT
d_call: TRBD1; j_call: TRBJ1-2; v_call: TRBV27; clone_size: -; cdr3_aa: CATRSQGAGGYTF; cdr3_nt: TGTGCCACCCGAAGCCAGGGGGCTGGTGGCTACACCTTC
d_call: -; j_call: TRBJ1-2; v_call: TRBV6-1; clone_size: few; cdr3_aa: CASSRPTWGSDYGYTF; cdr3_nt: TGTGCCAGCAGTCGACCGACCTGGGGCAGTGACTATGGCTACACCTTC
d_call: -; j_call: TRBJ1-1; v_call: TRBV10-1; clone_size: -; cdr3_aa: CASSELVRGGRSYTEAFF; cdr3_nt: TGCGCCAGCAGTGAGTTGGTAAGGGGGGGCCGATCTTACACTGAAGCTTTCTTT
d_call: TRBD2; j_call: TRBJ2-7; v_call: TRBV20-1; clone_size: few; cdr3_aa: CSARPSGRAYEQYF; cdr3_nt: TGCAGTGCTAGACCTAGCGGGAGGGCCTACGAGCAGTACTTC